This T cell receptor beta chain was retrieved from a study of blood T cell repertoires in COVID-19. The germline V and J ends were trimmed by 9 bases and 1 base, with 17 bases remaining between them. Per germline, CDR1 LNHDA and CDR2 SQIVND (reference sequence). This CDR3 comprises 15 residues. Patients at the Seattle site were enrolled during active infection and followed longitudinally. Assay: immunoSEQ multiplex PCR; the TCRdb copy retains only in-frame clones and omits some. This sample carries under 200,000 clones, just under 85% of them seen once, and the ten largest clones take 7.5% to 10%. The receptor's source is a woman older than 75 with COVID-19, enrolled during active disease. The V and J genes are TRBV19 and TRBJ2-3; D unresolved. Input material: peripheral blood. This CDR3 is CASSRRLFRTDTQYF. DNA of the CDR3: TGTGCCAGCTCTAGGCGTCTCTTCCGCACAGATACGCAGTATTTT.